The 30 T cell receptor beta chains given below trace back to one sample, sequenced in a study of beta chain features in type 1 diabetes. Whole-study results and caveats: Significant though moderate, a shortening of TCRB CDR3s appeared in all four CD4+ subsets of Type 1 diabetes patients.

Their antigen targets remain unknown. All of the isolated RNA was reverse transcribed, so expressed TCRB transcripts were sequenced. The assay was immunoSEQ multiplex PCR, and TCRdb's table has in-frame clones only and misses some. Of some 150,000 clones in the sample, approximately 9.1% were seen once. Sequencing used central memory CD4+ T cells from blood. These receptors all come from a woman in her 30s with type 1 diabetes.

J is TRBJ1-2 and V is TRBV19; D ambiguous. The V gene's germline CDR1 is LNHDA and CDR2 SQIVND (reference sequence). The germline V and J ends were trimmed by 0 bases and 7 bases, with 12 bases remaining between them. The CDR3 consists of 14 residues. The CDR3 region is CASSIDLMGSGYTF. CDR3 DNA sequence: TGTGCCAGTAGTATAGATCTTATGGGCAGTGGCTACACCTTC.

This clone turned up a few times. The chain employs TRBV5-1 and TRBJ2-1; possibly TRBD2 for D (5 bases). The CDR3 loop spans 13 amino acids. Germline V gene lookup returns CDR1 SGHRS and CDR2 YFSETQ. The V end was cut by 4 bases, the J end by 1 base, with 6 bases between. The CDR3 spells CASSGSSYNEQFF. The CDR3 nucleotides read TGCGCCAGCAGCGGGAGTTCCTACAATGAGCAGTTCTTC.

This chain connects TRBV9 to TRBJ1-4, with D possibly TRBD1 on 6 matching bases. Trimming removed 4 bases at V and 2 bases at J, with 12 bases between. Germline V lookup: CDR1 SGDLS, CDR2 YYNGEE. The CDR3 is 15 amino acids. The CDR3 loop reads CASSPGGGTNEKLFF. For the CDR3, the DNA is TGTGCCAGCAGCCCCGGGGGGGGCACTAATGAAAAACTGTTTTTT. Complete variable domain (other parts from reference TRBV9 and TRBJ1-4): DSGVTQTPKHLITATGQRVTLRCSPRSGDLSVYWYQQSLDQGLQFLIQYYNGEERAKGNILERFSAQQFPDLHSELNLSSLELGDSALYFCASSPGGGTNEKLFFGSGTQLSVL.

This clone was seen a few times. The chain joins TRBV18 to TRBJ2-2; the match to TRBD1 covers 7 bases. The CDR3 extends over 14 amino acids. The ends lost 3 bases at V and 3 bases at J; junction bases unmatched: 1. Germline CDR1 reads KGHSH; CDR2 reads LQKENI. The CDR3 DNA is TGTGCCAGCTCACCTGACAGGGACACCGGGGAGCTGTTTTTT. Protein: CASSPDRDTGELFF.

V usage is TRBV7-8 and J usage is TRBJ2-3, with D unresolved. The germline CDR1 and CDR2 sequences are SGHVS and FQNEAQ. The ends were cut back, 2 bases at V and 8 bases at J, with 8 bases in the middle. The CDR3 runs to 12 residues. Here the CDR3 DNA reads TGTGCCAGCAGCTTAAATGGCCGTACGCAGTATTTT. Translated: CASSLNGRTQYF.

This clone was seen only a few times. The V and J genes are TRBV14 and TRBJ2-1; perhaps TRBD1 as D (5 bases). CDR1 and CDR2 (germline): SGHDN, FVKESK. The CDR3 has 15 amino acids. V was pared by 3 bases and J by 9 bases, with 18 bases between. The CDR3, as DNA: TGTGCCAGCAGCCACGAAGGGGTTGGCGTAGGTGAGCAGTTCTTC. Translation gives CASSHEGVGVGEQFF.

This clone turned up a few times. The CDR3 spells CASSTRGGSNQPQHF. Here the CDR3 DNA reads TGTGCCAGCAGTACCCGAGGTGGCAGCAATCAGCCCCAGCATTTT. This chain links TRBV27 with TRBJ1-5; the D is unclear. In germline, CDR1 is MNHEY, CDR2 SMNVEV (reference sequence). This CDR3 contains 15 residues. Trimming shortened V by 5 bases and J by 1 base, and 12 bases separated the two germline ends.

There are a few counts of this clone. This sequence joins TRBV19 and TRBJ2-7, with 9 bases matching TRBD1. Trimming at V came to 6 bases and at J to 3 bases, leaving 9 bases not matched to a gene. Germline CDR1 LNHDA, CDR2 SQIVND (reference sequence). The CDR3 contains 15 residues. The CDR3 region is CASRREGQGFYEQYF. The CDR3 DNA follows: TGTGCCAGTAGACGGGAAGGACAGGGGTTCTACGAGCAGTACTTC.

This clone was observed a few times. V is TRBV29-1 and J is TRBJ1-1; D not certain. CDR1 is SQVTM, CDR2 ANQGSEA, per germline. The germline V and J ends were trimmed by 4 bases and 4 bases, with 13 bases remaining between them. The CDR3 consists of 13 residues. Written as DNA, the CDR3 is TGCAGCGTTGCGGAGGTTGGAGGCACTGAAGCTTTCTTT. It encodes CSVAEVGGTEAFF.

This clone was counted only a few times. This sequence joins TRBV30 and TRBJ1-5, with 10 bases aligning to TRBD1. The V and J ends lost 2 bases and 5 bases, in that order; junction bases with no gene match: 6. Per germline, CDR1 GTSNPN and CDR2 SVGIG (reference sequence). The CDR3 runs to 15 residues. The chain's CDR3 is CAWSRGTGADQPQHF. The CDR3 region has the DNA TGTGCCTGGAGTAGGGGGACAGGGGCTGATCAGCCCCAGCATTTT.

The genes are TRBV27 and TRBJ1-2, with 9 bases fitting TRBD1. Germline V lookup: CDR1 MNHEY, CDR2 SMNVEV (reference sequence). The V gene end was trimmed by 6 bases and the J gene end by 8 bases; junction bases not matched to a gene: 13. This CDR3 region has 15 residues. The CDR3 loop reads CASRSGTGSPFGYTF. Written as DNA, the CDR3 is TGTGCCAGCAGAAGCGGGACAGGGTCCCCGTTCGGCTACACCTTC.

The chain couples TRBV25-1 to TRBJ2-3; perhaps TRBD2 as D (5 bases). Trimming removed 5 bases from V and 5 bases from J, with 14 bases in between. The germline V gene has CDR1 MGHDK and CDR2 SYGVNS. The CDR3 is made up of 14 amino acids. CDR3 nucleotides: TGTGCCAGCAGTCCGCCGATCGGGGTAGATACGCAGTATTTT. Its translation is CASSPPIGVDTQYF.

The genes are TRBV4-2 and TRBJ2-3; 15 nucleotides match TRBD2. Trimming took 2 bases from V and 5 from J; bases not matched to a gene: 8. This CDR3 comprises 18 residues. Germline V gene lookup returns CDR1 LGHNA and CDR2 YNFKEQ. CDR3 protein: CASSQRTSGRAAGDTQYF. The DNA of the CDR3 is TGTGCCAGCAGCCAACGGACTAGCGGGAGGGCCGCGGGAGATACGCAGTATTTT.

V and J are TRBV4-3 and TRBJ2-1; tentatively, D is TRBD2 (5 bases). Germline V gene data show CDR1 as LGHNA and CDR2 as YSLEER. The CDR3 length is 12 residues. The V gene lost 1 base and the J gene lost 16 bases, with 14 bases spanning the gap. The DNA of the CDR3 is TGCGCCAGCAGCCAAGCCCCTAGCAAGCCCTTCTTC. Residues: CASSQAPSKPFF.

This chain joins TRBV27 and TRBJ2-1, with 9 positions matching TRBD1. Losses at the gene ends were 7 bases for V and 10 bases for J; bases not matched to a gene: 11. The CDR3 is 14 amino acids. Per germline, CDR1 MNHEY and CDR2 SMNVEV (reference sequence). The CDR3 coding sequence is TGTGCCAGCAAAGGGGACAGGGAGCCCGGGGAGCAGTTCTTC. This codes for CASKGDREPGEQFF.

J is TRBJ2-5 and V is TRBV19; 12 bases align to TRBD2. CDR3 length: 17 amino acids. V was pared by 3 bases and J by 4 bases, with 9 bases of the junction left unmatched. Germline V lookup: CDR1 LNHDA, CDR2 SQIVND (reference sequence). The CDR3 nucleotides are TGTGCCAGTAGTATGTCTAGCGGGAGGGCAGCGGGAGAGACCCAGTACTTC. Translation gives CASSMSSGRAAGETQYF.

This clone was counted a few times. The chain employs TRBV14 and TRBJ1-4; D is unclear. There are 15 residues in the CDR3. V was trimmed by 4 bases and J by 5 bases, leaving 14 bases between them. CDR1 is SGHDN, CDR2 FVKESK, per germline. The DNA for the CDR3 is TGTGCCAGCAGCCTACGGGTATCCGGGAATGAAAAACTGTTTTTT. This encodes CASSLRVSGNEKLFF.

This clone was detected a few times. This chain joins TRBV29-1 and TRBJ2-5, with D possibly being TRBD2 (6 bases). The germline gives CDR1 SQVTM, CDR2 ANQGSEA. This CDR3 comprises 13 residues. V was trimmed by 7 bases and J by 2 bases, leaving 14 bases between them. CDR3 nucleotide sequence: TGCAGCGGATCCCGGGGGATTCAAGAGACCCAGTACTTC. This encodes CSGSRGIQETQYF.

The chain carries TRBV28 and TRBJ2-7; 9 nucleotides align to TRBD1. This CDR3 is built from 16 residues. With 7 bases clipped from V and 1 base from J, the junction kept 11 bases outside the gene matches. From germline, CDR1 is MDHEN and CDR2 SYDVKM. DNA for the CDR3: TGTGCCAGCACCACACCCGCAGGACAGGGGTCCTACGAGCAGTACTTC. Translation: CASTTPAGQGSYEQYF.

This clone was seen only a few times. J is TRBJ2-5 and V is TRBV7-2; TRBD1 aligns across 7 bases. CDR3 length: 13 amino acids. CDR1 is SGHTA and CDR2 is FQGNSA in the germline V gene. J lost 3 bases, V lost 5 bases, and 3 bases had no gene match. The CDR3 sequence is CASSRDREETQYF. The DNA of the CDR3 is TGTGCCAGCAGCCGAGACAGGGAAGAGACCCAGTACTTC.

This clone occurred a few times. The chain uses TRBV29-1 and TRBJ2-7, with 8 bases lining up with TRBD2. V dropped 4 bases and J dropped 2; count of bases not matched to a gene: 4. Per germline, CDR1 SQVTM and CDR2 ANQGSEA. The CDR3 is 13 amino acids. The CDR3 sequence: CSVGTSGAYEQYF. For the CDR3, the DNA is TGCAGCGTTGGTACTAGCGGTGCCTACGAGCAGTACTTC.

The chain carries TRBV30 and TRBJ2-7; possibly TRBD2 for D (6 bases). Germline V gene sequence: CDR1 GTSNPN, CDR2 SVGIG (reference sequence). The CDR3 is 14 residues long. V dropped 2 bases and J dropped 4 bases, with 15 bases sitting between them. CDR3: CAWSHGSPRYEQYF. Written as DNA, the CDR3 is TGTGCCTGGAGTCACGGGAGTCCGAGGTACGAGCAGTACTTC.

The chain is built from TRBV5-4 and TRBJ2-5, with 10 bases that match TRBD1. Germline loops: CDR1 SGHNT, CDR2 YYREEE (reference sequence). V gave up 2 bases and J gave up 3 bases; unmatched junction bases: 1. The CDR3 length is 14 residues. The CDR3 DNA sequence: TGTGCCAGCAGCTTAGGGACAGGGGAAGAGACCCAGTACTTC. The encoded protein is CASSLGTGEETQYF.

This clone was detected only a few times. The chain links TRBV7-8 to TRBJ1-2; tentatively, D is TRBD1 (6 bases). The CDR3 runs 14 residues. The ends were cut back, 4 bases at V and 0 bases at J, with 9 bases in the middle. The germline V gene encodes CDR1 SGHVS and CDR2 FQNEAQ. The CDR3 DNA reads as TGTGCCAGCAGCTCCGACAGGACTAACTATGGCTACACCTTC. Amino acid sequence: CASSSDRTNYGYTF.

CDR3 in DNA: TGTGCCAGCAGCGTAGTCGGGGGGAGAGGAAATGAGCAGTTCTTC. Translating it yields CASSVVGGRGNEQFF. The rearrangement joins TRBV9 to TRBJ2-1, with 7 bases lining up with TRBD2. From germline, CDR1 is SGDLS and CDR2 YYNGEE. This CDR3 region has 15 residues. The V segment lost 0 bases and the J segment 7 bases; nucleotides outside the gene matches: 7.

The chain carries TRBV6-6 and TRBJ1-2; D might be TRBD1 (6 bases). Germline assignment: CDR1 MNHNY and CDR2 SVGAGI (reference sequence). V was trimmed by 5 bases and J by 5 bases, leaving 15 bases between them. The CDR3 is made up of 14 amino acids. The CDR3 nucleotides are TGTGCCAGCAGTCCCAGACAGGACCGATATGGCTACACCTTC. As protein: CASSPRQDRYGYTF.

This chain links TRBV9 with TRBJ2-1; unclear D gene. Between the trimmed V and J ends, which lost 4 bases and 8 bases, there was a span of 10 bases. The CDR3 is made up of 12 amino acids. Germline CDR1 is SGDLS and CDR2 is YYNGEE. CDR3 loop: CASSPVAHEQFF. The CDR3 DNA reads TGTGCCAGCAGCCCCGTAGCCCATGAGCAGTTCTTC.

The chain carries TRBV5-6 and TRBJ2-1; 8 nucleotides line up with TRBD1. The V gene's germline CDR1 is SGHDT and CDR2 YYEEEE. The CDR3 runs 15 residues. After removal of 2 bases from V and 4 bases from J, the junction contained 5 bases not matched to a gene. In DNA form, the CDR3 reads TGTGCCAGCAGCTTCAGGGGGCGCGGGTACAATGAGCAGTTCTTC. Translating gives CASSFRGRGYNEQFF. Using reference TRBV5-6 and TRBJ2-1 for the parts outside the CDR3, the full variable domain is DAGVTQSPTHLIKTRGQQVTLRCSPKSGHDTVSWYQQALGQGPQFIFQYYEEEERQRGNFPDRFSGHQFPNYSSELNVNALLLGDSALYLCASSFRGRGYNEQFFGPGTRLTVL.

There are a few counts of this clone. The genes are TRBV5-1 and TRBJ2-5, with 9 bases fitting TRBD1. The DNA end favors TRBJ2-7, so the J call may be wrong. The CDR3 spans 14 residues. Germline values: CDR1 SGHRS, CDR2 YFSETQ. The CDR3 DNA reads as TGCGCCAGCAGCTTGGGGACAGGGGTATACGAGCAGTACTTC. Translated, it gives CASSLGTGVYEQYF.

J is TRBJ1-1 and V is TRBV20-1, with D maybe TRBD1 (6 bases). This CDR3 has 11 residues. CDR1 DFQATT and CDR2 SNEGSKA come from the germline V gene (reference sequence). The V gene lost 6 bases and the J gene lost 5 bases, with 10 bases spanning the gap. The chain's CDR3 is CSARGRTEAFF. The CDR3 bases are TGCAGTGCCAGGGGAAGGACTGAAGCTTTCTTT.